These 13 T cell receptor beta chains came from one sample sequenced in a study of CD8+CD57+ T cells in acquired aplastic anemia. TCR beta VDJ and CDR3 profiling used genomic DNA as template. TCRdb passed the reads through MiXCR, listing each CDR3 protein once. The data contain under 200,000 distinct CDR3 sequences, about 50% of them singletons. Sequencing involved patients with CD8+CD57+ cell expansion previously shown by flow cytometry. The sequenced material came from sorted CD4+, CD8+, or CD8+CD57+ T cells (not recorded which) from PBMCs. Receptors originate from a human donor with aplastic anemia.

The rearrangement joins TRBV2 to TRBJ1-6; D unclear. The V end lost 9 bases, the J end lost 9 bases, and 6 bases lay between the germline ends. Germline-derived CDR1 and CDR2 are SNHLY and FYNNEI. The CDR3 has 10 residues. The CDR3, as DNA: TGTGCCAGAATATTTTCACCCCTCCACTTT. Its translation is CARIFSPLHF. The variable domain in full, with the rest retrieved from reference TRBV2 and TRBJ1-6, is EPEVTQTPSHQVTQMGQEVILRCVPISNHLYFYWYRQILGQKVEFLVSFYNNEISEKSEIFDDQFSVERPDGSNFTLKIRSTKLEDSAMYFCARIFSPLHFGNGTRLTVT.

The gene calls are TRBV11-2 and TRBJ2-5; 8 bases line up with TRBD1. V gave up 2 bases and J gave up 5 bases; unmatched junction bases: 13. The length of the CDR3 is 17 residues. Germline assignment: CDR1 SGHAT and CDR2 FQNNGV. The CDR3 spells CASSLRAGTGVIETQYF. The CDR3 DNA is TGTGCCAGCAGCTTAAGGGCCGGGACAGGCGTCATTGAGACCCAGTACTTC.

This clonotype was picked up many times. This chain joins TRBV27 and TRBJ2-5; 10 bases are a match to TRBD2. CDR1 is MNHEY, CDR2 SMNVEV, per germline (reference sequence). There are 14 residues in the CDR3. V gave up 6 bases and J gave up 2 bases; unmatched junction bases: 3. The CDR3 coding sequence is TGTGCCAGCAGCTGGACTAGCGGTCAAGAGACCCAGTACTTC. It is translated as CASSWTSGQETQYF.

The V gene is TRBV10-2, the J gene TRBJ2-7, with D perhaps matching TRBD2 (5 bases). V lost 7 bases to trimming and J lost 6 bases, with 16 bases between them. Germline V gene lookup returns CDR1 WSHSY and CDR2 SAAADI. The CDR3 sequence is 13 residues long. This CDR3 reads CASTVYLRAEQYF. In nucleotides, the CDR3 is TGCGCCAGCACAGTGTACTTGAGGGCCGAGCAGTACTTC.

The chain carries TRBV24-1 and TRBJ2-5; D is possibly TRBD2 (5 bases). V was pared by 3 bases and J by 1 base, with 11 bases between. This CDR3 is 15 amino acids long. CDR1 and CDR2 (germline): KGHDR, SFDVKD. CDR3 region: CATSDIRDSQETQYF. Written as DNA, the CDR3 is TGTGCCACCAGTGATATACGGGATTCCCAAGAGACCCAGTACTTC.

This clonotype has ten or more counts. This chain uses TRBV19 with TRBJ2-7, with D tentatively TRBD2 (6 bases). The CDR3 loop spans 16 amino acids. V shed 0 bases and J shed 1 base, with 13 bases lying between them. Germline V gene sequence: CDR1 LNHDA, CDR2 SQIVND (reference sequence). The CDR3: CASSIDSGEPSYEQYF. In DNA, the CDR3 is TGTGCCAGTAGTATAGATTCGGGGGAGCCGTCCTACGAGCAGTACTTC.

V is TRBV19 and J is TRBJ2-7; 8 nucleotides line up with TRBD1. The germline V gene encodes CDR1 LNHDA and CDR2 SQIVND (reference sequence). V lost 4 bases and J lost 0; bases outside the gene matches: 11. The CDR3 is made up of 17 amino acids. The CDR3 reads CASSTRTGTSSSYEQYF. The CDR3 DNA reads as TGTGCCAGTAGTACCCGGACAGGGACTTCCAGCTCCTACGAGCAGTACTTC.

Many counts were recorded for this clonotype. The rearrangement uses TRBV9 and TRBJ2-7, with D perhaps TRBD2 (5 bases). The V end lost 3 bases, the J end lost 4 bases, and 11 bases lay between the germline ends. The CDR3 sequence is 13 residues long. The germline V gene has CDR1 SGDLS and CDR2 YYNGEE. The CDR3 nucleotides are TGTGCCAGCAGCGCGGGTCGGGGTTACGAGCAGTACTTC. Translating it yields CASSAGRGYEQYF.

V usage is TRBV20-1 and J usage is TRBJ1-3, with unresolved D. Trimming pared 8 bases from V and 0 bases from J, leaving 14 bases between. From germline, CDR1 is DFQATT and CDR2 SNEGSKA (reference sequence). CDR3 length: 14 amino acids. DNA of the CDR3: TGCAGTACTCAAGCGGCGAGCTCTGGAAACACCATATATTTT. Amino acids: CSTQAASSGNTIYF.

This chain connects TRBV19 to TRBJ1-1; 7 bases are shared with TRBD1. This CDR3 contains 12 residues. V trimming: 9 bases; J trimming: 7 bases; junction bases outside the gene matches: 8. The germline V gene has CDR1 LNHDA and CDR2 SQIVND (reference sequence). CDR3 nucleotide sequence: TGTGCCAGCCGACAGGGAGTACGTGAAGCTTTCTTT. This codes for CASRQGVREAFF.

This clonotype was recorded at least ten times. The CDR3 loop reads CASSLRDSQETQYF. The CDR3, as DNA: TGTGCCAGCAGTCTTCGGGACTCCCAAGAGACCCAGTACTTC. The V and J genes are TRBV12-3 or TRBV12-4 and TRBJ2-5; D is possibly TRBD2 (6 bases). With 5 bases removed from V and 1 base from J, the gap between germline ends came to 11 bases. There are 14 residues in the CDR3.

This clonotype appeared many times. The rearrangement links TRBV24-1 to TRBJ2-1, with TRBD2 matching 8 bases. Per the germline V gene, CDR1 is KGHDR and CDR2 is SFDVKD. V trimming: 9 bases; J trimming: 3 bases; junction bases outside the gene matches: 12. The CDR3 sequence is 16 residues long. DNA for the CDR3: TGTGCCACCGAATCCCAACTAGCGGATGACTACAATGAGCAGTTCTTC. It is translated as CATESQLADDYNEQFF.

The rearrangement uses TRBV5-1 and TRBJ2-1; D uncertain. The CDR3 sequence is 17 residues long. V was cut by 1 base and J by 0 bases, with 14 bases left in between. Germline CDR1 SGHRS, CDR2 YFSETQ. The CDR3 nucleotides are TGCGCCAGCAGCTTGATCCCGATAGGAAGCTCCTACAATGAGCAGTTCTTC. Protein product: CASSLIPIGSSYNEQFF.